This T cell receptor beta chain was sequenced during a study of OX40 agonist ivuxolimab in advanced cancers. Study-level information: A partial response was reached by three patients: one with hepatocellular carcinoma and two with cutaneous melanoma. Study-wide results and caveats: Among T cells, CD8+ cells averaged more expanded clones than CD4+ cells.

Worth noting for this clone: What it recognizes is unknown.

Libraries were prepared by immunoSEQ multiplex PCR; TCRdb keeps only in-frame clonotypes and omits some of them. The table shows 30,000 or so clones, with more than 65% occurring only once. Specimen: CD4+ or CD8+ T cells sorted from blood, collected in a trial of the OX40 agonist ivuxolimab. The TCR originated in an adult with an advanced solid tumor such as melanoma, head and neck, liver or kidney cancer.

The CDR3 protein is CASSLRGGYNSPLHF. CDR3 nucleotide sequence: TGTGCCAGCAGCTTGAGGGGCGGATATAATTCACCCCTCCACTTT. The J gene is TRBJ1-6, the V gene TRBV5-4; perhaps TRBD1 as D (5 bases). The CDR3 has 15 residues. Between the trimmed V and J ends, which lost 1 base and 4 bases, there was a span of 9 bases. Germline V gives CDR1 SGHNT, CDR2 YYREEE (reference sequence).